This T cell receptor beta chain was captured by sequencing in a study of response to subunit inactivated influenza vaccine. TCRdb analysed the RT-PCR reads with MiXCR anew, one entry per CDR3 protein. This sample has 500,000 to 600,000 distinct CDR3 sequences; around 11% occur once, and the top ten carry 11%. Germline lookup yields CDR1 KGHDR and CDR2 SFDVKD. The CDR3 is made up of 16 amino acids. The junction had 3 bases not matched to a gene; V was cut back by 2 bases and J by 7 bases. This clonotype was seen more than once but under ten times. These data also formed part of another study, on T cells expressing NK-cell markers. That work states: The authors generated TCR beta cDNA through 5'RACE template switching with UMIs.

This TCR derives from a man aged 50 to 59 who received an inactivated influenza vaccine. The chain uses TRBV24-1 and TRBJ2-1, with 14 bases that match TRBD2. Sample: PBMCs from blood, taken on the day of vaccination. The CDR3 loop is CATSDWTSGGSNEQFF. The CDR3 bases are TGTGCCACCAGTGATTGGACTAGCGGGGGGTCGAATGAGCAGTTCTTC.